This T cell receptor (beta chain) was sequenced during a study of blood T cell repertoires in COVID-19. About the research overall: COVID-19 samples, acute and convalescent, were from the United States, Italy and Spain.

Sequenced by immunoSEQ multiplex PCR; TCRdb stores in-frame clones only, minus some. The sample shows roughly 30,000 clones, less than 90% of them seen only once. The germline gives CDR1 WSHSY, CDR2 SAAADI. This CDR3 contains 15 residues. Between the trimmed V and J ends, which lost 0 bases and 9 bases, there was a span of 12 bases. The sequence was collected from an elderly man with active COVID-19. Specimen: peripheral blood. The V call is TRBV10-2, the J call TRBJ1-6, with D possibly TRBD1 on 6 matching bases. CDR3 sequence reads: CASSESGQGISPLHF. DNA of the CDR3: TGCGCCAGCAGTGAGTCGGGGCAGGGGATTTCACCCCTCCACTTT.